This T cell receptor beta chain stems from a study of CD8 T cells in ankylosing spondylitis. Study results and caveats: Enrichment of disease-linked clones was reportedly significant in matched ankylosing spondylitis synovial fluid.

MiXCR was run by TCRdb on the 5' RACE reads, yielding one entry per CDR3 protein. Found here are nearly 250,000 distinct CDR3 sequences, roughly 32% of them singletons; the top ten hold 4% to 5.5%. This CDR3 is 11 amino acids long. The V and J ends lost 6 bases and 5 bases respectively, with 7 bases between them. Germline lookup yields CDR1 SGHRS and CDR2 YFSETQ. For this clonotype: Its antigen remains unidentified.

The sample comprised blood, either unsorted or a sorted T cell fraction (not recorded which). This chain links TRBV5-1 with TRBJ2-3; tentatively, D is TRBD2 (5 bases). The TCR originated in a male donor with ankylosing spondylitis or in good health (not recorded which). Written as DNA, the CDR3 is TGCGCCAGCACCCGGGAAGATACGCAGTATTTT. It yields the protein CASTREDTQYF. Full variable domain (rest looked up from reference TRBV5-1 and TRBJ2-3): KAGVTQTPRYLIKTRGQQVTLSCSPISGHRSVSWYQQTPGQGLQFLFEYFSETQRNKGNFPGRFSGRQFSNSRSEMNVSTLELGDSALYLCASTREDTQYFGPGTRLTVL.